These T cell receptor beta chains were read from a single sample in a study of shared clonotypes between healthy human individuals. Repertoires were generated with immunoSEQ multiplex PCR, while TCRdb's copy carries only in-frame clones and drops some. The sample comprises some 2 million clones, 85% to 95% of which are singletons, and roughly 0.13% rests with the top ten. The sequenced material came from naive CD4+ T cells sorted from blood. Every receptor here comes from a man younger than 30 in good health. The CDR3 runs from the conserved cysteine through the conserved F or W. A D gene is named only where the DNA matches it firmly. Size is stated for part of the rows, as once, few or many counts, or as a class when the clone is expanded.

clone_size,d_call,v_call,j_call,cdr3_nt,cdr3_aa
.,.,TRBV28,TRBJ2-2,TGTGCCAGCAGTACCGCCGGCGCAGGGGTCGGCACCGGGGAGCTGTTTTTT,CASSTAGAGVGTGELFF
.,TRBD1,TRBV10-3,TRBJ2-7,TGTGCCATCCAACCCCAGGGGGCCGCGTATGAGCAGTACTTC,CAIQPQGAAYEQYF
.,.,TRBV7-2,TRBJ1-5,TGTGCCAGCAGCTTAGAAGGCAGTCCCAATCAGCCCCAGCATTTT,CASSLEGSPNQPQHF
.,.,TRBV2,TRBJ2-7,TGTGCCAGCAGTAGGGGGGGGGCCCACACCTACGAGCAGTACTTC,CASSRGGAHTYEQYF
once,.,TRBV28,TRBJ2-1,TGTGCCAGCAACCTCGCGACTAACAATGAGCAGTTCTTC,CASNLATNNEQFF
.,.,TRBV19,TRBJ1-4,TGTGCCAGTAGTCAAGCTGCAACTAATGAAAAACTGTTTTTT,CASSQAATNEKLFF
.,TRBD2,TRBV30,TRBJ2-3,TGTGCCTGGCGACCTAAAGGGCTAGCGGGGGTGACAGATACGCAGTATTTT,CAWRPKGLAGVTDTQYF
once,.,TRBV5-4,TRBJ2-4,TGTGCCAGCAGCTTGGTAGGCAGGGCTGACATTCAGTACTTC,CASSLVGRADIQYF
.,.,TRBV11-2,TRBJ2-3,TGTGCCAGCAGCTTTGTATTCGTCCGGGATACGCAGTATTTT,CASSFVFVRDTQYF
.,.,TRBV13,TRBJ2-3,TGTGCCAGCAGCTTAGTAGCCTCGGCGGATACGCAGTATTTT,CASSLVASADTQYF
.,.,TRBV2,TRBJ1-1,TGTGCCAGCAGTGCGGGGGCTAACACTGAAGCTTTCTTT,CASSAGANTEAFF
.,.,TRBV2,TRBJ2-1,TGTGCCAGCAGCCTGGGAAGAGGCAATGAGCAGTTCTTC,CASSLGRGNEQFF
.,.,TRBV9,TRBJ2-1,TGTGCCAGCAGCTTGGGAACAGGGATCCCCGGGAATGAGCAGTTCTTC,CASSLGTGIPGNEQFF
.,.,TRBV28,TRBJ1-3,TGTGCCAGCAGTCCCCCGGACCCTCGTGGAAACACCATATATTTT,CASSPPDPRGNTIYF
once,TRBD1,TRBV19,TRBJ2-5,TGTGCCAGTAGTATAGGGACAGGGGCTAGGGAGACCCAGTACTTC,CASSIGTGARETQYF
once,TRBD1,TRBV5-6,TRBJ2-7,TGTGCCAGCAGCCGACGACAGGGTAGCTACGAGCAGTACTTC,CASSRRQGSYEQYF
.,.,TRBV7-2,TRBJ2-7,TGTGCCAGCAGCCCGCAGGGGGGGCTGGCGTACGAGCAGTACTTC,CASSPQGGLAYEQYF
.,TRBD2,TRBV7-2,TRBJ2-3,TGTGCCAGCAGCTTACTTGGACTAGCGGGAGGGCCGCAAGATACGCAGTATTTT,CASSLLGLAGGPQDTQYF
.,.,TRBV4-1,TRBJ1-1,TGCGCCAGCAGCCAGGGAGGGAACACTGAAGCTTTCTTT,CASSQGGNTEAFF
.,TRBD2,TRBV6-1,TRBJ2-5,TGTGCCAGCAGTAAAGGACTAGCGGGGCCGGGGACCCAGTACTTC,CASSKGLAGPGTQYF
.,.,TRBV19,TRBJ2-5,TGTGCCAGCCAACCCTCGGGGGTGGGAGGGACCCAGTACTTC,CASQPSGVGGTQYF
.,.,TRBV5-1,TRBJ2-7,TGCGCCAGCAGCCCGTCGGCAGGTTCCTACGAGCAGTACTTC,CASSPSAGSYEQYF
.,.,TRBV9,TRBJ1-4,TGTGCCAGCAGCGGGACCCCGGGACGCAGGGTGAGGAATGAAAAACTGTTTTTT,CASSGTPGRRVRNEKLFF
once,TRBD1,TRBV6-5,TRBJ1-1,TGTGCCAGCAGCAGGGGGGGTAGAGGGACTGAAGCTTTCTTT,CASSRGGRGTEAFF
.,TRBD1,TRBV30,TRBJ2-1,TGTGCCTGTTCCCGGGACAGGGGTTTTAGCGGGACCTACAATGAGCAGTTCTTC,CACSRDRGFSGTYNEQFF
once,TRBD1,TRBV28,TRBJ2-7,TGTGCCAGCAGTTTAGGGACAGGGAAGTACGAGCAGTACTTC,CASSLGTGKYEQYF
.,.,TRBV6-5,TRBJ1-2,TGTGCCAGCAGTTACTCAACTGGGAACTATGGCTACACCTTC,CASSYSTGNYGYTF
.,TRBD1,TRBV10-1,TRBJ2-2,TGCGCCAGCAGTTGGACAGGGGCCGGCGGGGAGCTGTTTTTT,CASSWTGAGGELFF
.,.,TRBV5-1,TRBJ1-4,TGCGCCAGCAGCTTGGGGGTCGACAGTACTAATGAAAAACTGTTTTTT,CASSLGVDSTNEKLFF
.,TRBD2,TRBV4-1,TRBJ2-1,TGCGCCAGCAGCCAAGACCCTAGACTAGCGGGAAAATACAATGAGCAGTTCTTC,CASSQDPRLAGKYNEQFF
.,TRBD1,TRBV5-6,TRBJ1-2,TGTGCCAGCAGCCCGGACAGGGGAATTAACTATGGCTACACCTTC,CASSPDRGINYGYTF
.,TRBD2,TRBV10-2,TRBJ2-5,TGCGCCAGCAGTGAGTTAGTAGGTGGCGGGGGGATCCAAGAGACCCAGTACTTC,CASSELVGGGGIQETQYF
.,TRBD2,TRBV6-5,TRBJ2-7,TGTGCCAGCACCGCACTAGCGGGGGGCTCCTACGAGCAGTACTTC,CASTALAGGSYEQYF
.,TRBD1,TRBV28,TRBJ1-6,TGTGCCAGCAGTCCCCGGGACAGGGACTTTTCACCCCTCCACTTT,CASSPRDRDFSPLHF
.,.,TRBV19,TRBJ2-2,TGTGCCAGTAGTGCCCAATTCCACAACACCGGGGAGCTGTTTTTT,CASSAQFHNTGELFF
.,TRBD1,TRBV6-6,TRBJ1-2,TGTGCCAGCAGTGACAGGGAAGATGGCTATGGCTACACCTTC,CASSDREDGYGYTF
.,.,TRBV6-6,TRBJ2-7,TGTGCCAGCAGTTACCAGGGATACGAGCAGTACTTC,CASSYQGYEQYF
once,.,TRBV7-8,TRBJ1-1,TGTGCCAGCATCGTGGGGGTGGGCACTGAAGCTTTCTTT,CASIVGVGTEAFF
.,TRBD1,TRBV6-4,TRBJ1-1,TGTGCCAGCAGGGGACAGGGTGACACTGAAGCTTTCTTT,CASRGQGDTEAFF
once,TRBD1,TRBV5-1,TRBJ1-2,TGCGCCAGCAGCTCGGCGCCTACAGGGGTGGGTAACTATGGCTACACCTTC,CASSSAPTGVGNYGYTF
.,TRBD2,TRBV27,TRBJ2-7,TGTGCCAGCAGTTGGGCACTAGCGGGAGGCGAGCAGTACTTC,CASSWALAGGEQYF